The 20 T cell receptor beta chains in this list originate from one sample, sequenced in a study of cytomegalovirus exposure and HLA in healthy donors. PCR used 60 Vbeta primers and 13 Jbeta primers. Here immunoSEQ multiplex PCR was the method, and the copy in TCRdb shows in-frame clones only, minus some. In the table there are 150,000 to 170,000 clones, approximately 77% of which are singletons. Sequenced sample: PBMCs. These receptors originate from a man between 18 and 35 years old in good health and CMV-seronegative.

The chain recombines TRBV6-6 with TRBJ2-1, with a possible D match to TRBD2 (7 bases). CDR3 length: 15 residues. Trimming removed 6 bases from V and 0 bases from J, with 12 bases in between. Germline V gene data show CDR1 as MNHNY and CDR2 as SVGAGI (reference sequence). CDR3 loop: CASRRRGGSYNEQFF. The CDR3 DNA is TGTGCCAGCAGGCGGAGGGGGGGCTCCTACAATGAGCAGTTCTTC.

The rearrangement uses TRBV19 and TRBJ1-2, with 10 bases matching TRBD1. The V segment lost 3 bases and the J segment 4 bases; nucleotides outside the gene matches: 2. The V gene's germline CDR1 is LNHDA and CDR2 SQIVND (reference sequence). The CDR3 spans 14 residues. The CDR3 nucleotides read TGTGCCAGTAGTATCGGACAGGGGGGCTATGGCTACACCTTC. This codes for CASSIGQGGYGYTF.

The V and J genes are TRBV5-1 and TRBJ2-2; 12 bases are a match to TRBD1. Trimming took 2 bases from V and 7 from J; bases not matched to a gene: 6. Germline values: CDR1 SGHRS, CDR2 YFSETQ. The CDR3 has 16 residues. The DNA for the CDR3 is TGCGCCAGCAGCTTAGGAGGGACAGGGGGCTTCGGGGAGCTGTTTTTT. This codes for CASSLGGTGGFGELFF. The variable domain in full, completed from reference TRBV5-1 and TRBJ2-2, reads KAGVTQTPRYLIKTRGQQVTLSCSPISGHRSVSWYQQTPGQGLQFLFEYFSETQRNKGNFPGRFSGRQFSNSRSEMNVSTLELGDSALYLCASSLGGTGGFGELFFGEGSRLTVL.

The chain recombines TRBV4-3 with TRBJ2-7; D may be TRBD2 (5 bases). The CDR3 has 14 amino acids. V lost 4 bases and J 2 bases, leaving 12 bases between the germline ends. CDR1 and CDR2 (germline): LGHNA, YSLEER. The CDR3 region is CASSPSGGTYEQYF. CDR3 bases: TGCGCCAGCAGCCCCAGCGGAGGAACCTACGAGCAGTACTTC.

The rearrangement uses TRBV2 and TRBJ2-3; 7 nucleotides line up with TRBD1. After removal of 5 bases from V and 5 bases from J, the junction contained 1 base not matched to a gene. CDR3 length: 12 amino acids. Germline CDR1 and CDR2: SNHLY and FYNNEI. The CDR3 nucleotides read TGTGCCAGCAGTCGGGACAGAGATACGCAGTATTTT. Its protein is CASSRDRDTQYF.

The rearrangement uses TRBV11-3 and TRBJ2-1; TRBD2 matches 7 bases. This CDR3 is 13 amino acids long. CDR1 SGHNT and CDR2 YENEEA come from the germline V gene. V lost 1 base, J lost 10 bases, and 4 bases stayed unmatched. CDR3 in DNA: TGTGCCAGCAGCTTAGGACTAGCCGAGGAGCAGTTCTTC. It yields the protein CASSLGLAEEQFF.

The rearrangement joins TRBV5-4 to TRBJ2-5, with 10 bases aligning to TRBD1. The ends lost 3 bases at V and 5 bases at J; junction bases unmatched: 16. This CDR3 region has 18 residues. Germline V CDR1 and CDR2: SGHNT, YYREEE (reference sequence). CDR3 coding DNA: TGTGCCAGCAGCTGGGGGAACTCCGGGACAGGGGATGGGGAGACCCAGTACTTC. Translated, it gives CASSWGNSGTGDGETQYF.

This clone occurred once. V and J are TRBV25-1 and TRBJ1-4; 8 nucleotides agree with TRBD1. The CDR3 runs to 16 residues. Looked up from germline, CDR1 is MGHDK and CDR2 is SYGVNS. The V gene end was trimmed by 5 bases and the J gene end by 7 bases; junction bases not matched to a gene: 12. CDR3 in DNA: TGTGCCAGCAGTACCCTGAACAGGGGGTTGGGTGAAAAACTGTTTTTT. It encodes CASSTLNRGLGEKLFF.

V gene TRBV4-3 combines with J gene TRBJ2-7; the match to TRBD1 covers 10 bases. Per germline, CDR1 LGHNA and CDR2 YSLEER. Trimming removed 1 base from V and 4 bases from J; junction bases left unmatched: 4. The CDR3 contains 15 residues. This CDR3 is CASSQAGTGVYEQYF. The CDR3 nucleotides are TGCGCCAGCAGCCAAGCCGGGACAGGGGTTTACGAGCAGTACTTC.

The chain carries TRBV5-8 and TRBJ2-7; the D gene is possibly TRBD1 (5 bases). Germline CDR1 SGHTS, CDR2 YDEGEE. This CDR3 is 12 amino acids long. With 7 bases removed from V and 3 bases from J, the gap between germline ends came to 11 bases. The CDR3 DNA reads TGTGCCAGCGGGAAAAGGGGCTACGAGCAGTACTTC. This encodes CASGKRGYEQYF.

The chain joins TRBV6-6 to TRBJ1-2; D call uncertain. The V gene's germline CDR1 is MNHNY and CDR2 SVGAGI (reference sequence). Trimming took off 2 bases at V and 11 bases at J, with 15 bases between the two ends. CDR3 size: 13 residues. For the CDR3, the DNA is TGTGCCAGCAGTTACGAGCAGGCCCGAAGATACACCTTC. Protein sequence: CASSYEQARRYTF.

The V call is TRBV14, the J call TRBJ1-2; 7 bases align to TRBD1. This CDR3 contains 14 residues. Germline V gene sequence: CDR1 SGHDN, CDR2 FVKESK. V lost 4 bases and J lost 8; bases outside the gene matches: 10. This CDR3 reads CASSPDRAFSGYTF. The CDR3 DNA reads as TGTGCCAGCAGCCCTGACAGGGCCTTTTCGGGCTACACCTTC.

The CDR3 bases are TGCGCCAGCAGCCCCTCGACAGGGACCACCGGGGAGCTGTTTTTT. Translation: CASSPSTGTTGELFF. This chain connects TRBV5-1 to TRBJ2-2; TRBD1 matches at 7 bases. With 4 bases clipped from V and 4 bases from J, the junction kept 7 bases outside the gene matches. Germline assignment: CDR1 SGHRS and CDR2 YFSETQ. There are 15 residues in the CDR3. Full variable domain (missing parts from reference TRBV5-1 and TRBJ2-2): KAGVTQTPRYLIKTRGQQVTLSCSPISGHRSVSWYQQTPGQGLQFLFEYFSETQRNKGNFPGRFSGRQFSNSRSEMNVSTLELGDSALYLCASSPSTGTTGELFFGEGSRLTVL.

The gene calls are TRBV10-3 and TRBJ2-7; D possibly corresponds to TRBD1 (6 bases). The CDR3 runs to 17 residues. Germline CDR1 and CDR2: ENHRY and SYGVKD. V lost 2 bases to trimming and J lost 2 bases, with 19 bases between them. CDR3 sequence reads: CAISEEVGGPKPYEQYF. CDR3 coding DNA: TGTGCCATCAGTGAGGAGGTTGGGGGCCCCAAGCCCTACGAGCAGTACTTC.

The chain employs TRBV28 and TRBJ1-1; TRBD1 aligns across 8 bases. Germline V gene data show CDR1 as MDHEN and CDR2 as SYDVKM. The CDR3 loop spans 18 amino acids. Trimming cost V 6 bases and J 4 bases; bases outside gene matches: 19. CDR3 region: CASSLGPGQVTRGTEAFF. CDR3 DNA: TGTGCCAGCAGCCTCGGCCCGGGACAGGTAACGAGGGGCACTGAAGCTTTCTTT.

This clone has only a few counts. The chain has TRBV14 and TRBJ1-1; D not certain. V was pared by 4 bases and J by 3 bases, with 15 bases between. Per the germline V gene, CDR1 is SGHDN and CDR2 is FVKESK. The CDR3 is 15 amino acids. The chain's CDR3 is CASSRPSFQDTEAFF. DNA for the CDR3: TGTGCCAGCAGCCGTCCCTCATTTCAGGACACTGAAGCTTTCTTT.

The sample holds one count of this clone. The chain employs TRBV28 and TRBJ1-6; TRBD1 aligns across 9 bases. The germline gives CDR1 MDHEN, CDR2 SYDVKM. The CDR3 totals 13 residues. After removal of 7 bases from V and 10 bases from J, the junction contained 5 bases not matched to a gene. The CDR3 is CASKRTGESPLHF. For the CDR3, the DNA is TGTGCCAGCAAGCGGACAGGGGAATCACCCCTCCACTTT.

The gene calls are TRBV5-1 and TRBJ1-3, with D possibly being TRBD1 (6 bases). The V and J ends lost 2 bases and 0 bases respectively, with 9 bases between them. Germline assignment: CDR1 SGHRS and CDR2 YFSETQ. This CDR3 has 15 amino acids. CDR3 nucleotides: TGCGCCAGCAGCTTAAGGGGGGGCTCTGGAAACACCATATATTTT. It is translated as CASSLRGGSGNTIYF.

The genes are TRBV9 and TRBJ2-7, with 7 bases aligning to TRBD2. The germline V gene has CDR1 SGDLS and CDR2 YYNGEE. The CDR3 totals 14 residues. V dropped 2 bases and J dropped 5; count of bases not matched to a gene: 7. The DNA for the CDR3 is TGTGCCAGCAGCGTGGGGGGGGGTTACGACGAGCAGTACTTC. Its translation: CASSVGGGYDEQYF.

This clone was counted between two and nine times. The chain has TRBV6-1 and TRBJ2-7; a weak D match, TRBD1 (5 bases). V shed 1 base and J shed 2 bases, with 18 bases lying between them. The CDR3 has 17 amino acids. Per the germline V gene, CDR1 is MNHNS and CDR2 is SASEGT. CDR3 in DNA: TGTGCCAGCAGTGAAGGGGCCTTTGTTACAGGCCCCTACGAGCAGTACTTC. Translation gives CASSEGAFVTGPYEQYF.